What follows are 8 T cell receptor beta chains derived from one specimen sequenced in a study of blood T cells in healthy people across ages. For the second PCR, which ran for roughly 7 to 11 cycles, a sample-barcoded 5' primer and a J-beta primer mix were used. TCRdb called the 5' RACE reads again in MiXCR, with one record for every CDR3 protein. This table holds hundreds of thousands of distinct CDR3 sequences, 25% to 30% found once. The sample consisted of blood. Receptor source: a woman aged 80 or over in good health.

This clonotype was counted a few times. One junction end does not reproduce the germline sequence, and a read error may be involved. This chain links TRBV7-2 with TRBJ1-5; D unresolved. The length of the CDR3 is 13 residues. The germline CDR1 and CDR2 sequences are SGHTA and FQGNSA. The CDR3 region has the DNA TGTGCCAGCAGCTTGGGAGGGAATCAGGCCCAGCATTTT. It specifies CASSLGGNQAQHF.

This clonotype was observed a few times. V gene TRBV30 combines with J gene TRBJ1-4; a possible D gene is TRBD1 (6 bases). This CDR3 contains 14 residues. With 4 bases removed from V and 1 base from J, the gap between germline ends came to 10 bases. Germline V gene sequence: CDR1 GTSNPN, CDR2 SVGIG (reference sequence). CDR3: CAWTGDGTNEKLFF. The CDR3 DNA reads TGTGCCTGGACAGGGGACGGAACTAATGAAAAACTGTTTTTT.

This clonotype was counted a few times. The chain carries TRBV7-4 and TRBJ1-3, with no clear D. This CDR3 has 12 amino acids. The V end lost 2 bases, the J end lost 5 bases, and 4 bases lay between the germline ends. Germline lookup yields CDR1 SGHVT and CDR2 SQSDAQ. Written as DNA, the CDR3 is TGTGCCAGCAGCTTATACCGAAACACCATATATTTT. Its translation is CASSLYRNTIYF.

In its sample, this clonotype was seen a few times. A much larger clone is a single base away; this may be a read error. V and J are TRBV7-2 and TRBJ2-4; D may be TRBD1 (6 bases). CDR3 length: 15 amino acids. Trimming cost V 1 base and J 9 bases, with 16 bases left between them. Germline CDR1 reads SGHTA; CDR2 reads FQGNSA. The CDR3 sequence is CASSLDAELGGIQYF. CDR3 in DNA: TGTGCCAGCAGCTTAGACGCGGAACTAGGGGGCATTCAGTACTTC.

The chain employs TRBV5-1 and TRBJ1-1; TRBD1 aligns across 7 bases. Germline values: CDR1 SGHRS, CDR2 YFSETQ. The CDR3 is 15 amino acids. After removal of 0 bases from V and 5 bases from J, the junction contained 7 bases not matched to a gene. As DNA, the CDR3 is TGCGCCAGCAGCTTGGCCGGAGGGGGCGGGACTGAAGCTTTCTTT. It translates to CASSLAGGGGTEAFF.

This clonotype was seen a few times. The chain joins TRBV27 to TRBJ1-5, with D perhaps matching TRBD1 (5 bases). The V gene lost 0 bases and the J gene lost 3 bases, with 12 bases spanning the gap. Germline CDR1 reads MNHEY; CDR2 reads SMNVEV (reference sequence). CDR3 length: 16 amino acids. Written as DNA, the CDR3 is TGTGCCAGCAGTTTATCGGGGCAGGCTAACAATCAGCCCCAGCATTTT. It is translated as CASSLSGQANNQPQHF.

The sample holds a few counts of this clonotype. The chain joins TRBV20-1 to TRBJ2-2; weak D call: TRBD2 (5 bases). Germline-derived CDR1 and CDR2 are DFQATT and SNEGSKA (reference sequence). The CDR3 runs to 12 residues. The DNA of the CDR3 is TGCAGCGGACTGGTGGACACCGGGGAGCTGTTTTTT. Protein product: CSGLVDTGELFF.

There are many counts of this clonotype. This rearrangement joins TRBV12-3 or TRBV12-4 to TRBJ2-2; TRBD2 agrees at 9 bases. V shed 8 bases, J shed 0 bases, and the junction held 7 bases outside the gene matches. The CDR3 runs to 16 residues. The CDR3 here is CASGLASIANTGELFF. The DNA for the CDR3 is TGTGCCAGCGGACTAGCGTCCATCGCGAACACCGGGGAGCTGTTTTTT.